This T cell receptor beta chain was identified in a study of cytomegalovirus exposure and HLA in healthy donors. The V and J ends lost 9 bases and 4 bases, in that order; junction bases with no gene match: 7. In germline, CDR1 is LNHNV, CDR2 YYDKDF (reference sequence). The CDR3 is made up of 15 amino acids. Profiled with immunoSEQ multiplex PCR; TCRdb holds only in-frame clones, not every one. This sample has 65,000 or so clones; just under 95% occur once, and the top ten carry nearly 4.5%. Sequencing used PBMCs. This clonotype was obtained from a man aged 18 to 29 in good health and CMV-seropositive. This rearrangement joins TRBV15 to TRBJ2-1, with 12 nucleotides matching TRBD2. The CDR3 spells CATRTSGNSYNEQFF. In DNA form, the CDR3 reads TGTGCCACGAGGACTAGCGGGAATAGTTACAATGAGCAGTTCTTC.